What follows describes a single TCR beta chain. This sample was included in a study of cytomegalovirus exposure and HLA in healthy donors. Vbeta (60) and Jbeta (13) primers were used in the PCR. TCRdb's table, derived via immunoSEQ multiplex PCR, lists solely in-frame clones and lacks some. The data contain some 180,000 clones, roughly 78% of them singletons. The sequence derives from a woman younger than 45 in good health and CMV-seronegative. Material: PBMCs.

The CDR3 reads CASSPPNRNTGELFF. The DNA for the CDR3 is TGTGCCAGCTCACCACCGAACAGGAACACCGGGGAGCTGTTTTTT. This chain joins TRBV18 and TRBJ2-2; D remains ambiguous. In germline, CDR1 is KGHSH, CDR2 LQKENI. This CDR3 spans 15 amino acids. V was cut by 0 bases and J by 1 base, with 6 bases left in between. The full variable domain, completed using reference TRBV18 and TRBJ2-2, is NAGVMQNPRHLVRRRGQEARLRCSPMKGHSHVYWYRQLPEEGLKFMVYLQKENIIDESGMPKERFSAEFPKEGPSILRIQQVVRGDSAAYFCASSPPNRNTGELFFGEGSRLTVL.